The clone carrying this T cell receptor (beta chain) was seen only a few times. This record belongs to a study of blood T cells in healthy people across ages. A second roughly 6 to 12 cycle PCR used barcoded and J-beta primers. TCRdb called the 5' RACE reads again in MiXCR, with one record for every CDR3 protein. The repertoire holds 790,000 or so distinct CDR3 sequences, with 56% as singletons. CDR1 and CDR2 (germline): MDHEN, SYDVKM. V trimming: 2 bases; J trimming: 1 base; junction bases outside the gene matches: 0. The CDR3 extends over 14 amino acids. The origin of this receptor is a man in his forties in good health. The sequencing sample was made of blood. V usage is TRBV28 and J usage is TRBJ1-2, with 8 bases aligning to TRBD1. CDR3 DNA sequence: TGTGCCAGCAGTTTAGACAGGGGTAACTATGGCTACACCTTC. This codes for CASSLDRGNYGYTF.